This T cell receptor beta chain was profiled in a study of control samples from healthy donors and cancer patients. Only in-frame clones appear in the TCRdb table, and some are missing; sequencing was by immunoSEQ multiplex PCR. The data show about 150,000 clones, about 94% seen once. The CDR3 covers 13 residues. Germline V gene lookup returns CDR1 SEHNR and CDR2 FQNEAQ (reference sequence). Trimming shortened V by 6 bases and J by 5 bases, and 14 bases separated the two germline ends. The sequence was collected from a woman aged 25 to 45 in good health. Sequences were obtained from blood. The gene calls are TRBV7-9 and TRBJ2-7; TRBD1 might be the D (6 bases). This CDR3 reads CASRGGQTNEQYF. The DNA for the CDR3 is TGTGCCAGCAGAGGGGGACAAACGAACGAGCAGTACTTC. The full variable domain, with the rest looked up from reference TRBV7-9 and TRBJ2-7, is DTGVSQNPRHKITKRGQNVTFRCDPISEHNRLYWYRQTLGQGPEFLTYFQNEAQLEKSRLLSDRFSAERPKGSFSTLEIQRTEQGDSAMYLCASRGGQTNEQYFGPGTRLTVT.